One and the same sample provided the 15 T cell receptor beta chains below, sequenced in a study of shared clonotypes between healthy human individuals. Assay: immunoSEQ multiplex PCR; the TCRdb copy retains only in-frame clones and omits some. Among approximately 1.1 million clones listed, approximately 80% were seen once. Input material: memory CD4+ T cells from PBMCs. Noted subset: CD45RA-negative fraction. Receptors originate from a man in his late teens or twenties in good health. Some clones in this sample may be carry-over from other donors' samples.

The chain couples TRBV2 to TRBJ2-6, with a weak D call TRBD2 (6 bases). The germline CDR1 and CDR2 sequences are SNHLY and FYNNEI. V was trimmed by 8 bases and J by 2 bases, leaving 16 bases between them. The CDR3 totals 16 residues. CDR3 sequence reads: CASPREEAAGANVLTF. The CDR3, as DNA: TGTGCCAGCCCGAGGGAGGAAGCGGCTGGGGCCAACGTCCTGACTTTC.

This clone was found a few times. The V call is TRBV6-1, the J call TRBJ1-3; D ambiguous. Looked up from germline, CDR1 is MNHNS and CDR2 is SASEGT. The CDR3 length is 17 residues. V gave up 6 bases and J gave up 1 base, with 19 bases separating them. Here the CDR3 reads CASRETRGLTSGNTIYF. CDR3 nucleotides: TGTGCCAGCAGGGAAACCCGCGGGCTCACATCTGGAAACACCATATATTTT.

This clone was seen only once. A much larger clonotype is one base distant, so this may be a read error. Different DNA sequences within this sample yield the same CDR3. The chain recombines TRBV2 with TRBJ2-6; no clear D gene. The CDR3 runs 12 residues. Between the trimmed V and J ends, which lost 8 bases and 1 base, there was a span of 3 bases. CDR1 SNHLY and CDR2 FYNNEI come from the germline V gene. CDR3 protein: CASGSGANVLTF. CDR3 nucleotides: TGTGCCAGCGGTTCTGGGGCCAACGTCCTGACTTTC.

The CDR3 bases are TGTGCCAGCAGTTTGACTAGTGTACAAGAGACCCAGTACTTC. Its translation: CASSLTSVQETQYF. V and J are TRBV28 and TRBJ2-5; D is perhaps TRBD2 (6 bases). Trimming pared 3 bases from V and 2 bases from J, leaving 10 bases between. Germline CDR1 and CDR2: MDHEN and SYDVKM. The length of the CDR3 is 14 residues. Supplemented by reference TRBV28 and TRBJ2-5, the full variable domain reads DVKVTQSSRYLVKRTGEKVFLECVQDMDHENMFWYRQDPGLGLRLIYFSYDVKMKEKGDIPEGYSVSREKKERFSLILESASTNQTSMYLCASSLTSVQETQYFGPGTRLLVL.

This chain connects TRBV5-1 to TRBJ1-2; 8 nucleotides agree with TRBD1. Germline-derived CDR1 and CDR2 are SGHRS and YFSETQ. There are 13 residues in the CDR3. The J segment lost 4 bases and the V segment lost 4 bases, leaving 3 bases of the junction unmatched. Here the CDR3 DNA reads TGCGCCAGCAGCACGACAGGGGCCTATGGCTACACCTTC. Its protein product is CASSTTGAYGYTF.

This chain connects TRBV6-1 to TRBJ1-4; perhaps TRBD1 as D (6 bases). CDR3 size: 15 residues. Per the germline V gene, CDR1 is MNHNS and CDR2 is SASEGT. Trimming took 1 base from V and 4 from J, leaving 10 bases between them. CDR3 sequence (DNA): TGTGCCAGCAGTGAAGGACAGGCCATTAATGAAAAACTGTTTTTT. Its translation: CASSEGQAINEKLFF.

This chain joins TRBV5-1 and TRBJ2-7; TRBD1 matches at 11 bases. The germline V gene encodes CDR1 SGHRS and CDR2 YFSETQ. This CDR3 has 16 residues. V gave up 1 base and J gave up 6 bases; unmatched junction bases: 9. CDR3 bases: TGCGCCAGCAGCTTGTTTCCCGGGACAGGGGGAGTCGAGCAGTACTTC. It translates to CASSLFPGTGGVEQYF.

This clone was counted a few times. The CDR3 region has the DNA TGTGCCAGCAGCTTAGATCTTTGGCAGGGGAGCACTGAAGCTTTCTTT. Residues: CASSLDLWQGSTEAFF. V gene TRBV11-2 combines with J gene TRBJ1-1; D is perhaps TRBD1 (6 bases). V lost 0 bases and J lost 4, with 15 bases in between. The CDR3 extends over 16 amino acids. In germline, CDR1 is SGHAT, CDR2 FQNNGV.

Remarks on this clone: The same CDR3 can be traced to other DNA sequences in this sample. CDR3 sequence reads: CASSVEGEKLFF. The CDR3 region has the DNA TGTGCCAGCAGCGTCGAGGGGGAAAAACTGTTTTTT. This chain links TRBV9 with TRBJ1-4; D may be TRBD1 (5 bases). V dropped 2 bases and J dropped 8 bases, with 7 bases sitting between them. Germline-derived CDR1 and CDR2 are SGDLS and YYNGEE. The CDR3 has 12 amino acids.

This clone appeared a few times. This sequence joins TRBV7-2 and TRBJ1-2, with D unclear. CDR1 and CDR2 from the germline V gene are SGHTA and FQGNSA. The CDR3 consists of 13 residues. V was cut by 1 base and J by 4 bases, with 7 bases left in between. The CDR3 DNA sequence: TGTGCCAGCAGCTTAGAGGCAGGCTATGGCTACACCTTC. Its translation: CASSLEAGYGYTF. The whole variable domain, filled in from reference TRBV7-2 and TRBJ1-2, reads GAGVSQSPSNKVTEKGKDVELRCDPISGHTALYWYRQSLGQGLEFLIYFQGNSAPDKSGLPSDRFSAERTGGSVSTLTIQRTQQEDSAVYLCASSLEAGYGYTFGSGTRLTVV.

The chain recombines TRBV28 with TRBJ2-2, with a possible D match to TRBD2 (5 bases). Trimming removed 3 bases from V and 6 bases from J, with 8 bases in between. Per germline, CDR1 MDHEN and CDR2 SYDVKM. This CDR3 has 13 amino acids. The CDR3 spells CASSFQRSGELFF. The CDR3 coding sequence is TGTGCCAGCAGTTTCCAGCGGTCCGGGGAGCTGTTTTTT.

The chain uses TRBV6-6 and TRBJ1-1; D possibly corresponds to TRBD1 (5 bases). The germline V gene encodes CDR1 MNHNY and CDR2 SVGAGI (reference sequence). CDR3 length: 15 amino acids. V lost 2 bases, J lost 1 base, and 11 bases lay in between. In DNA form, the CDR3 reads TGTGCCAGCAGTTACCCCATTGGGACGAACACTGAAGCTTTCTTT. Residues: CASSYPIGTNTEAFF.

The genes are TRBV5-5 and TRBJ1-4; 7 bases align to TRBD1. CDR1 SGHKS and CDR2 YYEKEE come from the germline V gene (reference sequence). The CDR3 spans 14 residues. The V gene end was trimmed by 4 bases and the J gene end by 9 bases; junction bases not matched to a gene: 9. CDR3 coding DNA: TGTGCCAGCAGCCCCCGGGACAGTTTACAAAAACTGTTTTTT. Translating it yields CASSPRDSLQKLFF.

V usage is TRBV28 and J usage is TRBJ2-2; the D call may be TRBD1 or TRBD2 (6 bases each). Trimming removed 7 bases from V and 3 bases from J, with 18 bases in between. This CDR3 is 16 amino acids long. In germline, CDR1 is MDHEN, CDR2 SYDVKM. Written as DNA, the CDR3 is TGTGCCAGCACCTCCGTTGGGGGGCTCTACACCGGGGAGCTGTTTTTT. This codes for CASTSVGGLYTGELFF.

Here the CDR3 DNA reads TGCGCCAGCAGCCAAAGTGCTGATGGCACAGATACGCAGTATTTT. Protein: CASSQSADGTDTQYF. The chain joins TRBV4-3 to TRBJ2-3; D is ambiguous. Germline V gene lookup returns CDR1 LGHNA and CDR2 YSLEER. The CDR3 length is 15 residues. Trimming left V 2 bases short and J 1 base short, with 10 bases between.